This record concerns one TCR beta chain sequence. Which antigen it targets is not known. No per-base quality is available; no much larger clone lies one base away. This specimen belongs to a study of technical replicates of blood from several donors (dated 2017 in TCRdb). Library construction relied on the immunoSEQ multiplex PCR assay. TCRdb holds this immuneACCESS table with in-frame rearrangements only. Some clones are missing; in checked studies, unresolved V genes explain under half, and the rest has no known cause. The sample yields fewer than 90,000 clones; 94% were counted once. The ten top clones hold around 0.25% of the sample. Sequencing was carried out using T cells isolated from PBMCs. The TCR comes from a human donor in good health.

The sequenced DNA is TGTGCCAGCAGCGGTGTGGGTATGAGGGACAATGAGCAGTTCTTC. It translates as CASSGVGMRDNEQFF. The rearrangement combines TRBV9 with TRBJ2-1; the D region possibly corresponds to TRBD2 (5 bases align). Including cysteine and phenylalanine, the CDR3 has 15 amino acids. Solely the CDR3 DNA is kept, with 45 bases framed from the first base. V lost 3 bases and J lost 5 bases; the stretch between them is 15 bases long. The germline V gene specifies SGDLS as CDR1 and YYNGEE as CDR2.